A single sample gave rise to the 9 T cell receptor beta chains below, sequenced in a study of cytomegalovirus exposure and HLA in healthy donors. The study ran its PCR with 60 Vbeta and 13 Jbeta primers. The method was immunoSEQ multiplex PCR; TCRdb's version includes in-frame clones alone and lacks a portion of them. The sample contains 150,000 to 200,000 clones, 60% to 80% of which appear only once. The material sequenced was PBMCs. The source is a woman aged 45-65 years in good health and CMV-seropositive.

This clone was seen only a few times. The CDR3 DNA follows: TGTGCCAGCAGCTTAAGCTCGAGGGTTTACAATGAGCAGTTCTTC. Protein sequence: CASSLSSRVYNEQFF. The gene calls are TRBV7-3 and TRBJ2-1, with a tentative D call TRBD2 (5 bases). Trimming cost V 1 base and J 4 bases, with 11 bases left between them. There are 15 residues in the CDR3. The germline V gene has CDR1 SGHTA and CDR2 FQGTGA.

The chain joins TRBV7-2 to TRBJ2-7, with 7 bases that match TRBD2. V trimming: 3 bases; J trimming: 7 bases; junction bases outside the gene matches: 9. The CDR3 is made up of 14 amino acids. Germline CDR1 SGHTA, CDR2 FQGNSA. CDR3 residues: CASSLSSGSGEQYF. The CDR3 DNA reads TGTGCCAGCAGCTTGTCTAGCGGTTCGGGGGAGCAGTACTTC.

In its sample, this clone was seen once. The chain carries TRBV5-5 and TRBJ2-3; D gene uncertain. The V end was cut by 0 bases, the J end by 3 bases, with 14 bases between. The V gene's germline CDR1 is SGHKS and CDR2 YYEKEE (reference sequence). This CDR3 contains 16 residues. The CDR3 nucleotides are TGTGCCAGCAGCTTGGGGGCCAAGATTCGTACAGATACGCAGTATTTT. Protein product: CASSLGAKIRTDTQYF.

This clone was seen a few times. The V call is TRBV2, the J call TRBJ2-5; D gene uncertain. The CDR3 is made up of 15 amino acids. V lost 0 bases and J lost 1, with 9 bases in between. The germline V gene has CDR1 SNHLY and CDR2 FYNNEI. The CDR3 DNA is TGTGCCAGCAGTGAAGCTATAACACCCCAAGAGACCCAGTACTTC. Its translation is CASSEAITPQETQYF. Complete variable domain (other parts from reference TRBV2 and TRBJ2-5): EPEVTQTPSHQVTQMGQEVILRCVPISNHLYFYWYRQILGQKVEFLVSFYNNEISEKSEIFDDQFSVERPDGSNFTLKIRSTKLEDSAMYFCASSEAITPQETQYFGPGTRLLVL.

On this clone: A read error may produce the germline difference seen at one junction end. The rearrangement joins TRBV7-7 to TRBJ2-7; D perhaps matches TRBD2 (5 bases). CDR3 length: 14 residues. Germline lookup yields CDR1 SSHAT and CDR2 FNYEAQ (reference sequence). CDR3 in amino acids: CASSLGEGIYEQYF. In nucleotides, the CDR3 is TGTGCTAGCAGCTTGGGTGAGGGCATCTACGAGCAGTACTTC.

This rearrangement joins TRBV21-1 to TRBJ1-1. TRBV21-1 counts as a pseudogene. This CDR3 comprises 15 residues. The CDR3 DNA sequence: TGTGCCAGCAGCAAAGTCTGGGGGGGAGAGACTGAAGCTTTCTTT. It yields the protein CASSKVWGGETEAFF.

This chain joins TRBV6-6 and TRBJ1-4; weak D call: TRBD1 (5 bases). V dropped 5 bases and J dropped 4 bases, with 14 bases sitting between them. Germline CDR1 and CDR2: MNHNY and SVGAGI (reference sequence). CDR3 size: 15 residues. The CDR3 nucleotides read TGTGCCAGCAGTCCCAGGGTCGGTGGTAATGAAAAACTGTTTTTT. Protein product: CASSPRVGGNEKLFF.

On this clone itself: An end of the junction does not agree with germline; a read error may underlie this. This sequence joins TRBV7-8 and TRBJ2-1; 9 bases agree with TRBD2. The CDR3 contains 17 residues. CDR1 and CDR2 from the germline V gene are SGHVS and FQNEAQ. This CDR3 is CASTLVGSGRGSDEQFF. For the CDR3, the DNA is TGTGCCAGCACCTTAGTTGGTAGCGGGAGAGGTTCGGATGAGCAGTTCTTC.

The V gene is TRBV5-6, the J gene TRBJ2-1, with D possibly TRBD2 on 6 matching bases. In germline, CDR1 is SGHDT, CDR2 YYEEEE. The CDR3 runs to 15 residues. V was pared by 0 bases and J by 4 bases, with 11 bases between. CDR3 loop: CASSLAGRRYNEQFF. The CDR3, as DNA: TGTGCCAGCAGCTTGGCGGGGAGGAGGTACAATGAGCAGTTCTTC.